The 25 T cell receptor beta chains given below trace back to one sample, sequenced in a study of control samples from healthy donors and cancer patients. Some clones are missing from TCRdb's copy, which holds only in-frame ones; the method was immunoSEQ multiplex PCR. In the table there are some 410,000 clones, 90% of which are singletons. The specimen was PBMCs. The receptors shown here come from a man aged 40-49 years with head and neck cancer.

The V and J genes are TRBV6-5 and TRBJ2-7, with TRBD1 identical over 7 bases. V gave up 6 bases and J gave up 5 bases; unmatched junction bases: 7. The CDR3 totals 13 residues. Germline V gives CDR1 MNHEY, CDR2 SVGAGI. The CDR3 bases are TGTGCCAGCAGCCAGACAGGGACAAACGAGCAGTACTTC. The encoded protein is CASSQTGTNEQYF.

The chain combines TRBV15 with TRBJ2-5, with 9 bases that match TRBD2. The length of the CDR3 is 15 residues. V shed 1 base, J shed 3 bases, and the junction held 3 bases outside the gene matches. Germline lookup yields CDR1 LNHNV and CDR2 YYDKDF (reference sequence). This chain's CDR3 is CATSRGRLAEETQYF. CDR3 coding DNA: TGTGCCACCAGCAGAGGGCGACTAGCGGAAGAGACCCAGTACTTC.

The chain joins TRBV5-1 to TRBJ2-2; TRBD2 matches at 11 bases. Unmatched junction bases numbered 3, after V lost 0 bases and J lost 5 bases. The CDR3 runs to 16 residues. Germline V CDR1 and CDR2: SGHRS, YFSETQ. CDR3 nucleotide sequence: TGCGCCAGCAGCTTGGGACTAGCGGGGATTACCGGGGAGCTGTTTTTT. Protein sequence: CASSLGLAGITGELFF.

The chain uses TRBV11-3 and TRBJ1-5; the D is unclear. Germline V gene data show CDR1 as SGHNT and CDR2 as YENEEA. The CDR3 has 13 amino acids. Trimming left V 5 bases short and J 5 bases short, with 10 bases between. In DNA, the CDR3 is TGTGCCAGCAGCCTCCGGGTCTATCAGCCCCAGCATTTT. Its translation: CASSLRVYQPQHF.

The chain uses TRBV11-1 and TRBJ2-6; D remains unclear. Germline V gene lookup returns CDR1 SGHAT and CDR2 FQDESV (reference sequence). V was clipped by 3 bases and J by 2 bases, with 11 bases between them. The CDR3 spans 16 residues. Here the CDR3 reads CASSLRPAAGANVLTF. CDR3 sequence (DNA): TGTGCCAGCAGCTTGAGGCCCGCGGCTGGGGCCAACGTCCTGACTTTC.

The chain combines TRBV5-4 with TRBJ1-5, with D unclear. CDR1 and CDR2 (germline): SGHNT, YYREEE (reference sequence). With 0 bases removed from V and 3 bases from J, the gap between germline ends came to 10 bases. The CDR3 has 15 amino acids. Written as DNA, the CDR3 is TGTGCCAGCAGCTTGGCCGGGAGTCCCAATCAGCCCCAGCATTTT. This codes for CASSLAGSPNQPQHF.

Here the CDR3 reads CASSELLGLAGTTQFF. Here the CDR3 DNA reads TGTGCCAGCAGCGAGCTCCTTGGACTAGCGGGGACGACTCAGTTCTTC. The chain couples TRBV9 to TRBJ2-1, with TRBD2 identical over 12 bases. The CDR3 runs to 16 residues. Per the germline V gene, CDR1 is SGDLS and CDR2 is YYNGEE. The V segment lost 3 bases and the J segment 13 bases; nucleotides outside the gene matches: 14.

The chain employs TRBV6-2 or TRBV6-3 and TRBJ2-2; perhaps TRBD2 as D (5 bases). The germline V gene has CDR1 MNHEY and CDR2 SVGEGT. V was cut by 5 bases and J by 1 base, with 11 bases left in between. The CDR3 covers 15 residues. The CDR3 region has the DNA TGTGCCAGCAGTCTCGAGGGCCTGAACACCGGGGAGCTGTTTTTT. Translated, it gives CASSLEGLNTGELFF.

V gene TRBV11-2 combines with J gene TRBJ2-5; 8 bases align to TRBD1. V trimming: 1 base; J trimming: 5 bases; junction bases outside the gene matches: 9. CDR1 and CDR2 (germline): SGHAT, FQNNGV. The CDR3 loop spans 16 amino acids. The CDR3 nucleotides are TGTGCCAGCAGCTTAGTGTGGACAGGGCTTGGGGAGACCCAGTACTTC. Its protein is CASSLVWTGLGETQYF.

This rearrangement joins TRBV9 to TRBJ2-5; 11 bases align to TRBD2. V was pared by 0 bases and J by 0 bases, with 4 bases of the junction left unmatched. This CDR3 spans 17 amino acids. Germline loops: CDR1 SGDLS, CDR2 YYNGEE. CDR3 DNA sequence: TGTGCCAGCAGCGTAGGATCTAGCGGGGGGTACCAAGAGACCCAGTACTTC. It is translated as CASSVGSSGGYQETQYF.

The chain couples TRBV3-1 (or the pseudogene TRBV3-2) to TRBJ1-2; the D gene is possibly TRBD1 (6 bases). The CDR3 has 16 residues. CDR1 is LGHDT, CDR2 YNNKEL, per germline (reference sequence). The V end was cut by 0 bases, the J end by 0 bases, with 11 bases between. CDR3 region: CASSQDLGGTNYGYTF. The CDR3 DNA reads TGTGCCAGCAGCCAAGATCTAGGGGGGACTAACTATGGCTACACCTTC.

The J gene is TRBJ1-4, the V gene TRBV28; 8 bases match TRBD1. From germline, CDR1 is MDHEN and CDR2 SYDVKM. V shed 6 bases and J 1 base; nucleotides not matched to a gene: 7. The CDR3 has 16 residues. CDR3 sequence: CASSMTGAGTNEKLFF. CDR3 sequence (DNA): TGTGCCAGCAGCATGACAGGGGCAGGAACTAATGAAAAACTGTTTTTT.

The genes are TRBV19 and TRBJ1-5, with 9 bases matching TRBD1. Trimming took 4 bases from V and 0 from J; bases not matched to a gene: 4. The CDR3 contains 16 residues. Germline CDR1 LNHDA, CDR2 SQIVND (reference sequence). CDR3 sequence reads: CASSKGTGFSNQPQHF. CDR3 coding DNA: TGTGCCAGTAGTAAAGGGACAGGGTTTAGCAATCAGCCCCAGCATTTT.

The J gene is TRBJ1-2, the V gene TRBV6-4, with D possibly being TRBD1 (6 bases). This CDR3 has 14 residues. V shed 0 bases and J shed 7 bases, with 12 bases lying between them. Germline V gene sequence: CDR1 MRHNA, CDR2 SNTAGT. CDR3 sequence (DNA): TGTGCCAGCAGTGACTCACCGGGGGCGGGTGGCTACACCTTC. The encoded protein is CASSDSPGAGGYTF.

V gene TRBV28 combines with J gene TRBJ2-5; 7 bases are a match to TRBD2. Germline V gene sequence: CDR1 MDHEN, CDR2 SYDVKM. The CDR3 length is 17 residues. Trimming took 1 base from V and 0 from J; bases not matched to a gene: 8. The CDR3 region is CASSLFRRGTDQETQYF. Here the CDR3 DNA reads TGTGCCAGCAGTTTATTTCGGCGGGGGACCGACCAAGAGACCCAGTACTTC.

V usage is TRBV7-9 and J usage is TRBJ2-3, with D unclear. The CDR3 has 13 residues. Trimming removed 0 bases at V and 6 bases at J, with 7 bases between. Germline loops: CDR1 SEHNR, CDR2 FQNEAQ (reference sequence). The CDR3, as DNA: TGTGCCAGCAGCTTAGCGCGTTCCGATACGCAGTATTTT. The encoded protein is CASSLARSDTQYF.

CDR3 sequence reads: CAWDSGGANEKLFF. The CDR3 bases are TGTGCCTGGGACTCAGGGGGAGCTAATGAAAAACTGTTTTTT. The genes are TRBV30 and TRBJ1-4; 7 positions match TRBD1. The CDR3 sequence is 14 residues long. J was trimmed by 3 bases and V by 5 bases; bases with no gene match: 6. Germline assignment: CDR1 GTSNPN and CDR2 SVGIG (reference sequence).

The chain uses TRBV28 and TRBJ2-5, with D possibly TRBD2 on 5 matching bases. Trimming left V 5 bases short and J 4 bases short, with 14 bases between. The germline V gene has CDR1 MDHEN and CDR2 SYDVKM. The CDR3 has 14 residues. CDR3 nucleotide sequence: TGTGCCAGCAGTCCCCCGGCGGGTCGAGAGACCCAGTACTTC. Translating it yields CASSPPAGRETQYF.

The rearrangement uses TRBV19 and TRBJ2-7; 7 nucleotides align to TRBD1. This CDR3 region has 17 residues. The ends lost 6 bases at V and 3 bases at J; junction bases unmatched: 17. The V gene's germline CDR1 is LNHDA and CDR2 SQIVND (reference sequence). The CDR3 DNA sequence: TGTGCCAGTAGCACCAGGTCGGGCCAGGGGGAATTCTACGAGCAGTACTTC. Translating it yields CASSTRSGQGEFYEQYF.

The J gene is TRBJ2-6, the V gene TRBV9; 8 bases are a match to TRBD1. Trimming at V came to 3 bases and at J to 2 bases, leaving 4 bases not matched to a gene. Germline V gene data show CDR1 as SGDLS and CDR2 as YYNGEE. The CDR3 is 16 amino acids. CDR3 region: CASSDGQGAGANVLTF. DNA of the CDR3: TGTGCCAGCAGCGACGGACAGGGCGCTGGGGCCAACGTCCTGACTTTC.

The V call is TRBV18, the J call TRBJ2-7; 9 positions match TRBD1. Germline V gene sequence: CDR1 KGHSH, CDR2 LQKENI. V dropped 2 bases and J dropped 5; count of bases not matched to a gene: 4. The CDR3 has 14 residues. The CDR3 loop reads CASSPRTGADEQYF. The CDR3 DNA reads as TGTGCCAGCTCACCAAGGACAGGGGCGGACGAGCAGTACTTC.

The gene calls are TRBV30 and TRBJ1-1; the D gene is possibly TRBD1 (5 bases). In germline, CDR1 is GTSNPN, CDR2 SVGIG (reference sequence). The CDR3 contains 13 residues. The V and J ends lost 1 base and 4 bases respectively, with 10 bases between them. In DNA form, the CDR3 reads TGTGCCTGGAGTGGGGACGAGGGCACTGAAGCTTTCTTT. Encoded protein: CAWSGDEGTEAFF. Combining the CDR3 with reference TRBV30 and TRBJ1-1 gives the whole variable domain SQTIHQWPATLVQPVGSPLSLECTVEGTSNPNLYWYRQAAGRGLQLLFYSVGIGQISSEVPQNLSASRPQDRQFILSSKKLLLSDSGFYLCAWSGDEGTEAFFGQGTRLTVV.

The sample holds one count of this clone. This chain links TRBV6-4 with TRBJ1-1; D is undetermined. The germline V and J ends were trimmed by 3 bases and 1 base, with 9 bases remaining between them. The CDR3 is 14 amino acids. CDR1 is MRHNA, CDR2 SNTAGT, per germline. The CDR3 reads CASSEQSSNTEAFF. Written as DNA, the CDR3 is TGTGCCAGCAGTGAACAGAGTTCGAACACTGAAGCTTTCTTT.

The rearrangement links TRBV4-2 to TRBJ1-2; no reliable D call. Trimming removed 0 bases at V and 5 bases at J, with 10 bases between. In germline, CDR1 is LGHNA, CDR2 YNFKEQ. CDR3 size: 14 residues. CDR3: CASSQDRTVYGYTF. The CDR3 region has the DNA TGTGCCAGCAGCCAAGATCGAACGGTGTATGGCTACACCTTC.

This clone was counted a few times. The chain combines TRBV27 with TRBJ2-7; 10 bases map to TRBD1. The CDR3 spans 14 residues. CDR1 is MNHEY and CDR2 is SMNVEV in the germline V gene (reference sequence). After removal of 5 bases from V and 7 bases from J, the junction contained 8 bases not matched to a gene. Here the CDR3 DNA reads TGTGCCAGCAGTCAAAAGACAGGGGGCGGGGAGCAGTACTTC. The encoded protein is CASSQKTGGGEQYF.